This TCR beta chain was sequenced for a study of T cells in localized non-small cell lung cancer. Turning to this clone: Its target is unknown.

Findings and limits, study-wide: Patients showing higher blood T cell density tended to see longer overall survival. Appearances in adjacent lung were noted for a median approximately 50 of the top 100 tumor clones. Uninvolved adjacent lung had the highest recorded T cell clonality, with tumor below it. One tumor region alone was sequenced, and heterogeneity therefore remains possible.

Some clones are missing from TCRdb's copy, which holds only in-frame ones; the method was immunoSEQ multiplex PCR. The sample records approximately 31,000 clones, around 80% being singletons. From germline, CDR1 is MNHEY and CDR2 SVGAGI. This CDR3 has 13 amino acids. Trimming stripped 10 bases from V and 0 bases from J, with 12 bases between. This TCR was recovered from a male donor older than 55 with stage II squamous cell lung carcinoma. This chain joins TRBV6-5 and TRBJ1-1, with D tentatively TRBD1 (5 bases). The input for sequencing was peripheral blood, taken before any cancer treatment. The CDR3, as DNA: TGTGCCACAGGGAAGGGGATGAACACTGAAGCTTTCTTT. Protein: CATGKGMNTEAFF.